Here is one T cell receptor beta chain with its context. What it binds is not known. Ahead of sequencing, the ViraFEST assay grew antigen-specific CD4+ T cells using viral peptide pools. Between days 9 and 11 of culture, CD4+ T cells were separated out. Infection dated between March and December 2020, before the Alpha, Beta and Delta variants reached the United States. Wells containing 1.5 million to 2.5 million PBMC each were cultured with 9 to 10 IU/ml IL-2 and approximately 10 ug/ml peptides. These data come from a study of vaccination effects on CD4 cells after COVID-19. About the research overall: Two-dose vaccination with either BNT162b2 or mRNA-1273 was given to the participants.

TCRdb's copy holds only in-frame clones and misses some; the assay was immunoSEQ multiplex PCR. The sample comprises about 45,000 clones, around 72% of which are singletons, and roughly 30% rests with the top ten. Trimming left V 3 bases short and J 2 bases short, with 17 bases between. This CDR3 has 16 residues. The germline gives CDR1 KGHSH, CDR2 LQKENI. The chain recombines TRBV18 with TRBJ2-7; D gene uncertain. The sequence was obtained from a human donor who had a prior SARS-CoV-2 infection. The sequencing used CD4+ T cells from PBMCs cultured with a peptide pool, collected before COVID-19 vaccination. CDR3 residues: CASSPLVNTQAYEQYF. The DNA of the CDR3 is TGTGCCAGCTCACCGCTTGTCAATACTCAGGCCTACGAGCAGTACTTC. Full variable domain (missing parts from reference TRBV18 and TRBJ2-7): NAGVMQNPRHLVRRRGQEARLRCSPMKGHSHVYWYRQLPEEGLKFMVYLQKENIIDESGMPKERFSAEFPKEGPSILRIQQVVRGDSAAYFCASSPLVNTQAYEQYFGPGTRLTVT.